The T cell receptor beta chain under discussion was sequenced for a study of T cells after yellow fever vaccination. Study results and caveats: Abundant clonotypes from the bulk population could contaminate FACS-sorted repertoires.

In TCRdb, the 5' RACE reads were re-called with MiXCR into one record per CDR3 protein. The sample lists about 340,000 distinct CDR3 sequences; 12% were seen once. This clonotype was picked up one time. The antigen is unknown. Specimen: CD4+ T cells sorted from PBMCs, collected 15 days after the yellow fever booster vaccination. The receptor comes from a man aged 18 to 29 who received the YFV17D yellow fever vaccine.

Written as DNA, the CDR3 is TGTGCCAGCACCGATCCAGGCGGAACCTATGGCTACACCTTC. Its translation: CASTDPGGTYGYTF. The V call is TRBV28, the J call TRBJ1-2, with D hard to call. CDR3 size: 14 residues. The germline CDR1 and CDR2 sequences are MDHEN and SYDVKM. Trimming cost V 7 bases and J 4 bases, with 16 bases left between them.